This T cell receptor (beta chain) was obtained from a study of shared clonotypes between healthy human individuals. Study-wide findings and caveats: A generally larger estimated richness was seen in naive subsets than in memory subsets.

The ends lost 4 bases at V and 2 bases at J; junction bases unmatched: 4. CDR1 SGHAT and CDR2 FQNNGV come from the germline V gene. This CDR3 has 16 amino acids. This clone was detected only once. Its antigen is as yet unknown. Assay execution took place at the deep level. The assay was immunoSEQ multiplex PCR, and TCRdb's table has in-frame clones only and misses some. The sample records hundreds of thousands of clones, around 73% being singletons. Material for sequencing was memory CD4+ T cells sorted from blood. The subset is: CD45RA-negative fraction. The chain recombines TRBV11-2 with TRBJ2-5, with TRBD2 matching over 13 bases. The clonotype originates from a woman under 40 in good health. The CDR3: CASSSGTSGAQETQYF. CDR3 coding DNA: TGTGCCAGCAGCTCAGGGACTAGCGGGGCTCAAGAGACCCAGTACTTC.